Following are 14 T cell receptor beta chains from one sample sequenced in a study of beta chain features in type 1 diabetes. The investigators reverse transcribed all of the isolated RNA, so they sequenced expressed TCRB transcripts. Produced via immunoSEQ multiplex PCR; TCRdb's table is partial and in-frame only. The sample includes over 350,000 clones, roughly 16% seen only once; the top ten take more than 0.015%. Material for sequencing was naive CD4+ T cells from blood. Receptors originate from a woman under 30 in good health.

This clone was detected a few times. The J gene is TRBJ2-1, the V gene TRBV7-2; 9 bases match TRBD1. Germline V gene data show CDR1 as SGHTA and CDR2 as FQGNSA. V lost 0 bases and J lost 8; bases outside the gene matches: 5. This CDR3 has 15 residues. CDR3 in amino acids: CASSLAEGQGYEQFF. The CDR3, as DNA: TGTGCCAGCAGCTTAGCTGAGGGACAGGGCTATGAGCAGTTCTTC.

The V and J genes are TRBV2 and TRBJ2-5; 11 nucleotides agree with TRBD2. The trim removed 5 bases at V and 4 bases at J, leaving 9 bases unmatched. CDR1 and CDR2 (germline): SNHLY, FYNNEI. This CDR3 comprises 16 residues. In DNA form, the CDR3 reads TGTGCCAGCAGTTCCCAAAGTGGACTAGCGGGAGAGACCCAGTACTTC. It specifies CASSSQSGLAGETQYF.

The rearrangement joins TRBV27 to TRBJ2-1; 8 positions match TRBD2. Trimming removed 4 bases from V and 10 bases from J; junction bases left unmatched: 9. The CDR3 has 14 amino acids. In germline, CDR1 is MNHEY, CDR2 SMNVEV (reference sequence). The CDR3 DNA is TGTGCCAGCAGTTGGAGCGGGAGCTCGAAGGAGCAGTTCTTC. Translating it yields CASSWSGSSKEQFF.

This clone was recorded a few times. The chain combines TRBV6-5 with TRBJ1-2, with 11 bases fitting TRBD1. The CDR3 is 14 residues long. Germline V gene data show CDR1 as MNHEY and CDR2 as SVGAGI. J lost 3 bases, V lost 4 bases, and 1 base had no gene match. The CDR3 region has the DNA TGTGCCAGCAGTTGGACAGGGGGCGACTATGGCTACACCTTC. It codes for CASSWTGGDYGYTF.

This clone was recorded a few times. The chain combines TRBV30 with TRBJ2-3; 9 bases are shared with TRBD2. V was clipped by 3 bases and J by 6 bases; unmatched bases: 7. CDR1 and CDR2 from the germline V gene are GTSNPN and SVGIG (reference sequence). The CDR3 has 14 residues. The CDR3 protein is CAWRVSGRVDTQYF. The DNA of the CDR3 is TGTGCCTGGAGAGTTAGCGGGAGAGTGGATACGCAGTATTTT.

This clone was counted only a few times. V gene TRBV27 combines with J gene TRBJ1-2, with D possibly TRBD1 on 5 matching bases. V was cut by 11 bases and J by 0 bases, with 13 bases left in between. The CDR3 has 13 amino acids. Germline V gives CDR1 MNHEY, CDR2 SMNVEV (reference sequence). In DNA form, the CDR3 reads TGTGCCGGACGCCAGGGTGCTAACTATGGCTACACCTTC. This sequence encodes CAGRQGANYGYTF.

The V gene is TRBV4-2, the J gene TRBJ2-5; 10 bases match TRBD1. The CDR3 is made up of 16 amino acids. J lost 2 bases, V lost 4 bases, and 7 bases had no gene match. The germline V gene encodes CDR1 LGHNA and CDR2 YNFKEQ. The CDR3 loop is CASSPLGTGVQETQYF. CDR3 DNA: TGTGCCAGCAGCCCTTTGGGGACAGGGGTGCAAGAGACCCAGTACTTC.

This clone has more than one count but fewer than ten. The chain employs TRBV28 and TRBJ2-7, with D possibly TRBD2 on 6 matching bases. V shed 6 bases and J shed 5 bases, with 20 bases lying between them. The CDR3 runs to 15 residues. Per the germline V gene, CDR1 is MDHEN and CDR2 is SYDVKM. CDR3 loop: CASRGYGGPSDEQYF. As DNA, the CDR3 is TGTGCCAGCAGGGGGTATGGAGGGCCGTCCGACGAGCAGTACTTC.

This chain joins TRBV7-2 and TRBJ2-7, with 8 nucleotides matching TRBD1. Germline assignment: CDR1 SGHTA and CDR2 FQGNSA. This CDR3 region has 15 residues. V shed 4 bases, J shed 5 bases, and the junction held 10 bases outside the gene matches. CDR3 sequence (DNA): TGTGCCAGCAGCTCACCCGGACAGGGTGGCAACGAGCAGTACTTC. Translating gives CASSSPGQGGNEQYF. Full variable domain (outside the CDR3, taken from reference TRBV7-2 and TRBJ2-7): GAGVSQSPSNKVTEKGKDVELRCDPISGHTALYWYRQSLGQGLEFLIYFQGNSAPDKSGLPSDRFSAERTGGSVSTLTIQRTQQEDSAVYLCASSSPGQGGNEQYFGPGTRLTVT.

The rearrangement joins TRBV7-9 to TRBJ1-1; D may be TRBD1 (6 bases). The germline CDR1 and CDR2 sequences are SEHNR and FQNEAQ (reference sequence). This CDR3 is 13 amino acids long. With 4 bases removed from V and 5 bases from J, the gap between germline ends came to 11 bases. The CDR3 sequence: CASSWTASTEAFF. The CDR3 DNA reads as TGTGCCAGCAGCTGGACAGCTTCGACTGAAGCTTTCTTT.

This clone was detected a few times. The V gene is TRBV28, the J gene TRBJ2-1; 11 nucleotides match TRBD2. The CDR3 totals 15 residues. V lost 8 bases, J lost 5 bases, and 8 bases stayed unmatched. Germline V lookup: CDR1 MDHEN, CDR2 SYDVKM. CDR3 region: CASAKGLAVNNEQFF. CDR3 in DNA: TGTGCCAGCGCCAAGGGACTAGCGGTAAACAATGAGCAGTTCTTC. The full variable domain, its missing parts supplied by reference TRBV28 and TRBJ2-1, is DVKVTQSSRYLVKRTGEKVFLECVQDMDHENMFWYRQDPGLGLRLIYFSYDVKMKEKGDIPEGYSVSREKKERFSLILESASTNQTSMYLCASAKGLAVNNEQFFGPGTRLTVL.

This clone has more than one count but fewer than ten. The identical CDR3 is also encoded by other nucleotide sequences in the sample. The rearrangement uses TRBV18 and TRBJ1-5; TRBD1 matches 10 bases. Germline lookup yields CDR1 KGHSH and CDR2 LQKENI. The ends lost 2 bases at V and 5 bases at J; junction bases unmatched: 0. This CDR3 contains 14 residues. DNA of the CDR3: TGTGCCAGCTCACCAGGGACAGGGGATCAGCCCCAGCATTTT. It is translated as CASSPGTGDQPQHF.

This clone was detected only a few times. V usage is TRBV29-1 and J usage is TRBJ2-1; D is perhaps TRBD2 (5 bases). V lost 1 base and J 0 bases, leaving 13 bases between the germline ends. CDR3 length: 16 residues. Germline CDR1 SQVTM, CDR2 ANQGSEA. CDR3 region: CSVEGGAADSYNEQFF. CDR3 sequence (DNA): TGCAGCGTTGAAGGAGGAGCAGCGGACTCCTACAATGAGCAGTTCTTC.

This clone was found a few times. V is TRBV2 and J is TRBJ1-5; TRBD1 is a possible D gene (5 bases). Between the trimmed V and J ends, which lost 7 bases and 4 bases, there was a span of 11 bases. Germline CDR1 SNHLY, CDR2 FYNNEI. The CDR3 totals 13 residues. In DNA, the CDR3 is TGTGCCAGCAAACAACAGGAAAATCAGCCCCAGCATTTT. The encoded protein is CASKQQENQPQHF. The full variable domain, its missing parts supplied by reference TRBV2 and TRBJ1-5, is EPEVTQTPSHQVTQMGQEVILRCVPISNHLYFYWYRQILGQKVEFLVSFYNNEISEKSEIFDDQFSVERPDGSNFTLKIRSTKLEDSAMYFCASKQQENQPQHFGDGTRLSIL.